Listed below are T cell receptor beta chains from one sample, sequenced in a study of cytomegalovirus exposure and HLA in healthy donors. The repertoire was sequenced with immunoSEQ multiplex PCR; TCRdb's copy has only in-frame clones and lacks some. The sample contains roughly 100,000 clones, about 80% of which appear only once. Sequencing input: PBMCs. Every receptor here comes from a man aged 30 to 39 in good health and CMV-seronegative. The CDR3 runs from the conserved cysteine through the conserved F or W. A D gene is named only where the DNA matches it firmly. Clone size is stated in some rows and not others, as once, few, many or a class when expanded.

TGTGCCAGCAGCTCACAGGGGGGGGACTATGGCTACACCTTC,CASSSQGGDYGYTF,TRBJ1-2,.,TRBV7-2,TRBD1
TGTGCCAGTAGTATATCTAGCGGGGACACCGGGGAGCTGTTTTTT,CASSISSGDTGELFF,TRBJ2-2,once,TRBV19,TRBD2
TGTGCCAGCAGCCGCTGGCTAGCGGGAGGGCCCGGCGATCATGAGCAGTTCTTC,CASSRWLAGGPGDHEQFF,TRBJ2-1,.,TRBV4-2,TRBD2
TGTGCCAGCAGCTCGGGGTACCAAGAGACCCAGTACTTC,CASSSGYQETQYF,TRBJ2-5,.,TRBV7-2,.
TGCGCCAGCAGCTTGGCCGGGGACAGTTCTGAGTACTTC,CASSLAGDSSEYF,TRBJ2-7,.,TRBV5-1,TRBD1
TGCGCCAGCAGCTTGGTGGCAGGGGATGAAAAACTGTTTTTT,CASSLVAGDEKLFF,TRBJ1-4,.,TRBV5-1,.
TGTGCCAGCAGTTATATTTCGGGGACACGGCCGGGGACCCAGTACTTC,CASSYISGTRPGTQYF,TRBJ2-5,.,TRBV25-1,.
TGTGCCAGCGCAGAACTATACTACTACGAGCAGTACTTC,CASAELYYYEQYF,TRBJ2-7,.,TRBV6-1,.
TGTGCCAGTAGTATAAGGGACATCAACGAGCAGTACTTC,CASSIRDINEQYF,TRBJ2-7,.,TRBV19,.
TGCAGCGTCGACAGGGTAGAGGGGGAGACCCAGTACTTC,CSVDRVEGETQYF,TRBJ2-5,.,TRBV29-1,TRBD1
TGCGCCAGCAGCCCCGACACCACCAGCTCCTACGAGCAGTACTTC,CASSPDTTSSYEQYF,TRBJ2-7,.,TRBV5-1,.
TGTGCCACCAGCAGAGATGCCGGGACAGGGGTAAAGACCCAGTACTTC,CATSRDAGTGVKTQYF,TRBJ2-5,.,TRBV15,TRBD1
TGCGCCAGCAGCTCCTGGCTAGCGGGGGCTCAAGATACGCAGTATTTT,CASSSWLAGAQDTQYF,TRBJ2-3,.,TRBV5-1,TRBD2
TGTGCCAGCTCCCCCGGACAATCCAGCAATCAGCCCCAGCATTTT,CASSPGQSSNQPQHF,TRBJ1-5,.,TRBV18,.
TGTGCCACAGGTTTCGGGGGGAATAGCAATCAGCCCCAGCATTTT,CATGFGGNSNQPQHF,TRBJ1-5,few,TRBV19,.
TGTGCCAGCAGCTTAGTCGTCGGGCAGGGGGTTGAGCAGTTCTTC,CASSLVVGQGVEQFF,TRBJ2-1,.,TRBV7-2,TRBD1
TGTGCCAGCAGTTCGCTACTAGGCGGTGAGCAGTTCTTC,CASSSLLGGEQFF,TRBJ2-1,.,TRBV27,.
TGTGCCAGTAGTACCCCGGGACTTGCCTACGAGCAGTACTTC,CASSTPGLAYEQYF,TRBJ2-7,.,TRBV19,.
TGTGCCAGCTCACGGACAGACACTAATGAAAAACTGTTTTTT,CASSRTDTNEKLFF,TRBJ1-4,few,TRBV28,.
TGTGCCAGCAGCTCGGGACTAGCGGGGTCAAATACGCAGTATTTT,CASSSGLAGSNTQYF,TRBJ2-3,.,TRBV5-4,TRBD2
TGTGCCAGTAGTTCCAAAGGGAAGGGGAGGTGGACTCAGCCCCAGCATTTT,CASSSKGKGRWTQPQHF,TRBJ1-5,.,TRBV19,.
TGTGCCAGCAGGCAAGGACAAGACACTGAAGCTTTCTTT,CASRQGQDTEAFF,TRBJ1-1,.,TRBV2,.
TGTGCCAGCAGGCCCCTAATGAACACTGAAGCTTTCTTT,CASRPLMNTEAFF,TRBJ1-1,.,TRBV5-4,.
TGTGCCAGCAGCTTTGAAAGCTTCGAGGAGCAGTTCTTC,CASSFESFEEQFF,TRBJ2-1,.,TRBV5-4,.
TGCGCCAGCAGCCAAGCGGGGGTGGTCGTCTATGGCTACACCTTC,CASSQAGVVVYGYTF,TRBJ1-2,.,TRBV4-1,.
TGCGCCAGCAGTCAAGGGCAGGGGGCGGGGGCTAACTATGGCTACACCTTC,CASSQGQGAGANYGYTF,TRBJ1-2,.,TRBV23-1,TRBD1
TGTGCCAGCAGATGGACTAGTCGTGGCACAGATACGCAGTATTTT,CASRWTSRGTDTQYF,TRBJ2-3,.,TRBV7-6,TRBD2
TGTGCCAGCAGAGGTGAGCAGGGGGGCGATGAAAAACTGTTTTTT,CASRGEQGGDEKLFF,TRBJ1-4,.,TRBV28,TRBD1
TGTGCCAGCTCTTTGAGCGACGGGGGGGCCTTTGAGCAGTTCTTC,CASSLSDGGAFEQFF,TRBJ2-1,.,TRBV7-9,TRBD2
TGTGCTAGTGGTTCAGGGGCCCCGTGGGAGACCCAGTACTTC,CASGSGAPWETQYF,TRBJ2-5,.,TRBV12-5,.
TGTGCCAGCAGCTTAGTGGGTTCAGGGGCAAATCAGCCCCAGCATTTT,CASSLVGSGANQPQHF,TRBJ1-5,.,TRBV7-2,.
TGTGCCAGCAGCTACATGCCCACTGAAGCTTTCTTT,CASSYMPTEAFF,TRBJ1-1,.,TRBV7-2,.
TGTGCCAGCAGCCCCCCGTCCCTGAATTCACCCCTCCACTTT,CASSPPSLNSPLHF,TRBJ1-6,.,TRBV13,.
TGTGCCAGCAGCTTGGTAGGGGCGGGGAAAAAACTGTTTTTT,CASSLVGAGKKLFF,TRBJ1-4,.,TRBV5-4,.
TGTGCCAGCAGTGAAAGTGGGGCCTTGCTCTTCTCCTACGAGCAGTACTTC,CASSESGALLFSYEQYF,TRBJ2-7,.,TRBV2,.
TGTGCCAGTAGTCCTGGGACAGTTAATCAGCCCCAGCATTTT,CASSPGTVNQPQHF,TRBJ1-5,.,TRBV19,TRBD1
TGTGCCTGGAGTGTAGCGGGGGTGGGAGAGACCCAGTACTTC,CAWSVAGVGETQYF,TRBJ2-5,few,TRBV30,TRBD2
TGTGCCAGTAGTATCGGTGTTGAAAAACTGTTTTTT,CASSIGVEKLFF,TRBJ1-4,.,TRBV19,.
TGTGCCAGCAGCTCCGGGACAGCCACGGGGTATGAGCAGTTCTTC,CASSSGTATGYEQFF,TRBJ2-1,few,TRBV6-1,TRBD1
TGTGCTAGTGGTTTGGTATCGACAGGCCAAGAGACCCAGTACTTC,CASGLVSTGQETQYF,TRBJ2-5,.,TRBV12-5,.
TGTGCCAGCAGTCCACTCGTCGGCGGGACTGAAGCTTTCTTT,CASSPLVGGTEAFF,TRBJ1-1,.,TRBV6-5,.
TGCGCCAGCAGCCGCGATAGGGGCCACGAGCAGTACTTC,CASSRDRGHEQYF,TRBJ2-7,.,TRBV5-1,.
TGTGCCAGCAGTTACTCGAGTAGGACCCGGGGAACGCCCCAGCATTTT,CASSYSSRTRGTPQHF,TRBJ1-5,.,TRBV6-5,.
TGTGCCAGCTCACCACCCACAGGCACCTACGAGCAGTACTTC,CASSPPTGTYEQYF,TRBJ2-7,.,TRBV18,.
TGTGCCAGCAGCCAGACAGTAAACACCGGGGAGCTGTTTTTT,CASSQTVNTGELFF,TRBJ2-2,.,TRBV7-2,.